What follows are 9 T cell receptor beta chains derived from one specimen sequenced in a study of regulatory T cells in long-lasting Graves disease. Specified time point: newly diagnosed GD, antithyroid drugs for less than 3 months. PBMCs provided the RNA from which the TCR library was made. CDR3-region Arm-PCR and iRepertoire HTBI primers produced the TCR beta libraries. TCRdb recomputed calls from the multiplex PCR reads with MiXCR, one row per CDR3 protein. Of hundreds of thousands of distinct CDR3 sequences listed, over 12% are singletons. The same sample was also used in a study of T cells in Graves' hyperthyroidism and ophthalmopathy.

The source was peripheral blood mononuclear cells (PBMCs), collected at new diagnosis, from a patient treated with antithyroid drugs. The receptors originated from a woman aged 40 to 50 with Graves disease.

At least ten counts were recorded for this clonotype. The junction does not match germline at one end; this may be a read error. The V gene is TRBV19, the J gene TRBJ1-5, with 10 bases identical to TRBD1. Germline lookup yields CDR1 LNHDA and CDR2 SQIVND (reference sequence). This CDR3 region has 15 residues. CDR3 region: CASSTGTGGNQPQHF. The CDR3 DNA reads as TGTGCCAGCAGTACCGGGACAGGGGGCAATCAGCCCCAGCATTTT.

This sequence joins TRBV30 and TRBJ1-1, with D possibly being TRBD1 (6 bases). Trimming removed 5 bases at V and 8 bases at J, with 12 bases between. Germline V gene data show CDR1 as GTSNPN and CDR2 as SVGIG (reference sequence). This CDR3 has 11 amino acids. The CDR3 region is CAWGGASEAFF. For the CDR3, the DNA is TGTGCCTGGGGGGGGGCTTCCGAAGCTTTCTTT.

This clonotype was counted many times. V and J are TRBV2 and TRBJ2-2; TRBD2 is a possible D gene (7 bases). CDR1 and CDR2 (germline): SNHLY, FYNNEI. Deletions cut 0 bases from V and 6 bases from J, with 11 bases between. The CDR3 spans 15 residues. This chain's CDR3 is CASSEAGGLAGELFF. CDR3 bases: TGTGCCAGCAGTGAAGCCGGGGGGCTGGCCGGGGAGCTGTTTTTT.

This clonotype was observed a handful of times. The chain carries TRBV28 and TRBJ2-7; TRBD1 matches 7 bases. The CDR3 extends over 14 amino acids. V lost 5 bases and J lost 0; bases outside the gene matches: 4. Looked up from germline, CDR1 is MDHEN and CDR2 is SYDVKM. CDR3 DNA: TGTGCCAGCAGTGAGACAGGGATCTCCTACGAGCAGTACTTC. Encoded protein: CASSETGISYEQYF.

In this sample, this clonotype turned up many times. V is TRBV27 and J is TRBJ2-7; 9 bases agree with TRBD2. The CDR3 contains 14 residues. Trimming at V came to 10 bases and at J to 4 bases, leaving 11 bases not matched to a gene. Germline assignment: CDR1 MNHEY and CDR2 SMNVEV (reference sequence). In nucleotides, the CDR3 is TGTGCCACCCGAACCGGACTAGCGATGTACGAGCAGTACTTC. As protein: CATRTGLAMYEQYF.

The chain joins TRBV19 to TRBJ2-7; no clear D gene. There are 13 residues in the CDR3. Trimming removed 4 bases from V and 5 bases from J, with 12 bases in between. Germline V gene lookup returns CDR1 LNHDA and CDR2 SQIVND (reference sequence). The CDR3 spells CASSREGYDEQYF. The CDR3 DNA reads as TGTGCCAGTAGTAGAGAAGGGTATGACGAGCAGTACTTC.

The chain employs TRBV6-1 and TRBJ2-2; 9 nucleotides line up with TRBD1. The trim removed 6 bases at V and 5 bases at J, leaving 7 bases unmatched. Germline V gene sequence: CDR1 MNHNS, CDR2 SASEGT. The CDR3 sequence is 15 residues long. The CDR3 sequence is CASSRDRVSTGELFF. CDR3 in DNA: TGTGCCAGCAGCAGGGACAGGGTCTCGACCGGGGAGCTGTTTTTT.

The rearrangement joins TRBV10-3 to TRBJ1-1, with D tentatively TRBD1 (5 bases). This CDR3 region has 12 residues. V was cut by 2 bases and J by 4 bases, with 5 bases left in between. Germline CDR1 is ENHRY and CDR2 is SYGVKD. The CDR3 region is CAISETGTEAFF. CDR3 bases: TGTGCCATCAGTGAGACAGGCACTGAAGCTTTCTTT.

This clonotype was detected ten times or more. V is TRBV3-1 and J is TRBJ2-1, with no clear D. This CDR3 comprises 13 residues. V was cut by 4 bases and J by 3 bases, with 7 bases left in between. CDR1 LGHDT and CDR2 YNNKEL come from the germline V gene (reference sequence). CDR3 protein: CASSLDDYNEQFF. The CDR3 DNA follows: TGTGCCAGCAGCCTAGACGACTACAATGAGCAGTTCTTC.